This T cell receptor (beta chain) stems from a study of CD8+ T cells in alopecia areata. On the study more broadly: Tofacitinib administration to treated patients was oral, at 5 to 10 mg twice daily. For treated patients, severity scores reflected the percentage of scalp area affected.

The CDR3 is 13 residues long. CDR1 and CDR2 from the germline V gene are MNHEY and SMNVEV (reference sequence). The germline V and J ends were trimmed by 5 bases and 6 bases, with 11 bases remaining between them. Sequencing relied on a cDNA template that was reverse transcribed from extracted RNA. TCRdb's table, derived via immunoSEQ multiplex PCR, lists solely in-frame clones and lacks some. The sample has tens of thousands of clones; around 61% are singletons. Documented treatment: oral pan-JAK inhibitor, 5-10 mg twice daily. Punch biopsies of lesional scalp, plus peripheral blood, were taken from alopecia areata patients.

The sequenced sample was CD8+ T cells sorted from blood, obtained at week 24, from a patient treated with tofacitinib. The chain recombines TRBV27 with TRBJ2-1, with D unresolved. This clonotype was sampled from a human donor with alopecia areata. The CDR3 DNA sequence: TGTGCCAGCAGTCCGACTTCATCCAATGAGCAGTTCTTC. Translated, it gives CASSPTSSNEQFF.